This T cell receptor (beta chain) comes out of a study of control samples from healthy donors and cancer patients. Sequencing was performed with immunoSEQ multiplex PCR; in TCRdb, only in-frame clones are kept and a portion is missing. The repertoire holds about 130,000 clones, with roughly 92% as singletons. The J segment lost 7 bases and the V segment lost 2 bases, leaving 9 bases of the junction unmatched. CDR1 and CDR2 (germline): SNHLY, FYNNEI. CDR3 length: 16 amino acids. The sequence was collected from a young man in good health. What was sequenced was blood. The V gene is TRBV2, the J gene TRBJ2-1; TRBD2 agrees at 9 bases. CDR3 nucleotide sequence: TGTGCCAGCAGTGAACACTCAGCGGGGGGTGGAAATGAGCAGTTCTTC. This codes for CASSEHSAGGGNEQFF.